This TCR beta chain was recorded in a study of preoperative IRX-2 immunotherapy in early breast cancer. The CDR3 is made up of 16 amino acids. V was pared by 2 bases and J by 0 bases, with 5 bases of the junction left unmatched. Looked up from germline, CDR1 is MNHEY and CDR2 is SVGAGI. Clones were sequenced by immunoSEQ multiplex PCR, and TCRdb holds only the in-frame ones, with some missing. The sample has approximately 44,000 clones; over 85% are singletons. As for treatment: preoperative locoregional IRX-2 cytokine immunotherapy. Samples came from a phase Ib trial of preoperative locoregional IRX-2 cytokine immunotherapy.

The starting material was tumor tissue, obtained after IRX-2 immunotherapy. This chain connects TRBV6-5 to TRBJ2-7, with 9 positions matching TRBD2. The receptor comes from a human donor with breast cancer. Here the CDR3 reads CASSYRTSAYSYEQYF. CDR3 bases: TGTGCCAGCAGTTACCGGACTAGCGCCTACTCCTACGAGCAGTACTTC.